A selection of T cell receptor beta chains follows, all from one sample in a study of shared clonotypes between healthy human individuals. Data came from immunoSEQ multiplex PCR; TCRdb stores just in-frame clones and leaves some out. The sample has hundreds of thousands of clones; 79% are singletons. Sequencing was done on a sample of PBMCs. These receptors were obtained from a woman in her thirties or forties in good health. Some clones in this sample may be carry-over from other donors' samples. Both conserved end residues are part of each CDR3. Fields, in order: V gene, D gene, clone size, J gene, CDR3 DNA, CDR3 protein. D genes are given only for firm matches. Clone size is shown for a subset of rows, as once, few, many or a class of expanded clone.

TRBV27	.	.	TRBJ1-5	TGTGCCAGCAGTCCGAATCAGGGATTCCAGCCCCAGCATTTT	CASSPNQGFQPQHF
TRBV7-9	.	.	TRBJ1-3	TGTGCCAGCAGCCTTGGACGGAACACCATATATTTT	CASSLGRNTIYF
TRBV19	TRBD1	.	TRBJ1-5	TGTGCCAGTGCGGACAGGGGGGCCAATCAGCCCCAGCATTTT	CASADRGANQPQHF
TRBV29-1	TRBD1	.	TRBJ2-3	TGCAGCGTTGGGGACAGGGGTGGTGCAGATACGCAGTATTTT	CSVGDRGGADTQYF
TRBV6-5	TRBD2	.	TRBJ2-2	TGTGCCAGCAGTAGCGGGGGGCCAGGGCTGTTTTTT	CASSSGGPGLFF
TRBV28	.	.	TRBJ2-7	TGTGCCAGCAGTTTAGGTGGGAGGATCAACGAGCAGTACTTC	CASSLGGRINEQYF
TRBV30	.	.	TRBJ2-5	TGTGCCTGGAGTGTACAAGAGACCCAGTACTTC	CAWSVQETQYF
TRBV5-5	TRBD2	.	TRBJ2-7	TGTGCCAGCAGCCCCGGACTAGCGGGAGAGTACGAGCAGTACTTC	CASSPGLAGEYEQYF
TRBV27	.	.	TRBJ2-4	TGTGCCAGCAGTTTAAGGGGCCAGGGTCAAAACATTCAGTACTTC	CASSLRGQGQNIQYF
TRBV7-2	.	.	TRBJ2-1	TGTGCCAGCAGGTCCGACTTCGCCGGATACAATGAGCAGTTCTTC	CASRSDFAGYNEQFF
TRBV5-6	TRBD2	.	TRBJ2-5	TGTGCCAGCAGCGTGGGCCCCGGGAGGGAGACCCAGTACTTC	CASSVGPGRETQYF
TRBV27	.	.	TRBJ1-2	TGTGCCAGCAGTTTATTCTCCCGCAGGGCCCACTATGGCTACACCTTC	CASSLFSRRAHYGYTF
TRBV18	.	few	TRBJ2-3	TGTGCCAGCTCAAGGGAGCGAAGTTATACGCAGTATTTT	CASSRERSYTQYF
TRBV29-1	.	.	TRBJ1-1	TGCAGCGTTGAAGAACAGGTTAACACTGAAGCTTTCTTT	CSVEEQVNTEAFF
TRBV7-9	.	.	TRBJ1-5	TGTGCCAGCAGCTTAAGACGGTATAGCAATCAGCCCCAGCATTTT	CASSLRRYSNQPQHF
TRBV7-9	.	.	TRBJ2-2	TGTGCCAGCAGCTTATTCAGGGGTCCTCACACCGGGGAGCTGTTTTTT	CASSLFRGPHTGELFF
TRBV30	.	.	TRBJ2-7	TGTGCCGGAAGCGAAGGGCGTGAGCAGTACTTC	CAGSEGREQYF
TRBV27	TRBD1	.	TRBJ2-1	TGTGCCAGCAGAAAACGACAGGGGGGTTTTTTGGAGCAGTTCTTC	CASRKRQGGFLEQFF
TRBV19	.	.	TRBJ1-5	TGTGCCAGTAGTATCGGGGGGGAAGTAGGAAAGCCCCAGCATTTT	CASSIGGEVGKPQHF
TRBV14	TRBD2	.	TRBJ2-1	TGTGCCAGCAGTTCCCCGGGACTAGCGGGAGGTGAGCAGTTCTTC	CASSSPGLAGGEQFF
TRBV13	.	.	TRBJ2-7	TGTGCCAGCAGCCTCCCAGGAACCTACGAGCAGTACTTC	CASSLPGTYEQYF
TRBV7-3	TRBD2	.	TRBJ2-1	TGTGCCAGCAGCTTGACTAGCGGTTACAATGAGCAGTTCTTC	CASSLTSGYNEQFF
TRBV4-2	.	.	TRBJ2-6	TGTGCCAGCAGCCAAGCAGGGAGTAGTTCTGGGGCCAACGTCCTGACTTTC	CASSQAGSSSGANVLTF
TRBV18	.	few	TRBJ2-5	TGTGCCAGCTCACTCCAGGGGCCGCGAGAGACCCAGTACTTC	CASSLQGPRETQYF
TRBV2	TRBD1	.	TRBJ1-2	TGTGCCAGCAACATACTGACAGGGGTGGCCTATGGCTACACCTTC	CASNILTGVAYGYTF
TRBV5-1	TRBD1	.	TRBJ2-2	TGCGCCAGCAGCTTGGACCGGGACAGACCGACCGGGGAGCTGTTTTTT	CASSLDRDRPTGELFF
TRBV18	.	once	TRBJ2-3	TGTGCCAGCTCACCAGGGGCCGCAGATACGCAGTATTTT	CASSPGAADTQYF
TRBV18	.	.	TRBJ1-2	TGTGCCAGCTCACCACAGGGGAGTGAAAGTGGCTACACCTTC	CASSPQGSESGYTF
TRBV10-3	TRBD2	.	TRBJ2-3	TGTGCCATCAGTCCAGGACTAGCGGGAGTGGCAGATACGCAGTATTTT	CAISPGLAGVADTQYF
TRBV5-4	TRBD1	.	TRBJ2-7	TGTGCCAGCAGCTCAGAATCCCAGGGGGCGCGGTCCTACGAGCAGTACTTC	CASSSESQGARSYEQYF
TRBV19	TRBD1	.	TRBJ2-7	TGTGCCAGTAGTCCGATGACAGGGTCCTACGAGCAGTACTTC	CASSPMTGSYEQYF
TRBV15	TRBD1	.	TRBJ1-5	TGTGCCACCAGCGGAGGGGGCGTGGGCTCTAATCAGCCCCAGCATTTT	CATSGGGVGSNQPQHF
TRBV19	.	.	TRBJ2-5	TGTGCCAGTAGTTCAGGGGTTGGGGAGACCCAGTACTTC	CASSSGVGETQYF
TRBV7-9	.	.	TRBJ2-5	TGTGCCAGCAGCTTGATGGCTAGTTCAGAGACCCAGTACTTC	CASSLMASSETQYF
TRBV28	.	few	TRBJ1-5	TGTGCCAGCAGTCCATCTACAGGGTATGCCAATCAGCCCCAGCATTTT	CASSPSTGYANQPQHF
TRBV11-3	.	.	TRBJ2-7	TGTGCCAGCAGTCGACCGGGCTTGAGGTACGAGCAGTACTTC	CASSRPGLRYEQYF
TRBV23-1	.	few	TRBJ1-2	TGCGCCAGCAGTCAAAGGACAGCTGATACCGGACACCTGTCAATTGGTGGCTACACCTTC	CASSQRTADTGHLSIGGYTF
TRBV4-3	TRBD1	.	TRBJ2-1	TGCGCCAGCAGCCCCGTCTATGGAGGTAGGGGGCGTAAGGAGCAGTTCTTC	CASSPVYGGRGRKEQFF
TRBV7-9	TRBD1	.	TRBJ2-5	TGTGCCAGCAGGTGGCAGGGGGAAGAGACCCAGTACTTC	CASRWQGEETQYF
TRBV7-9	.	.	TRBJ2-2	TGTGCCAGCAGCTCCCTTCTGGGCTCGAACACCGGGGAGCTGTTTTTT	CASSSLLGSNTGELFF
TRBV5-6	.	.	TRBJ1-4	TGTGCCAGCAGCTTGATTACTAATGAAAAACTGTTTTTT	CASSLITNEKLFF
TRBV6-5	.	.	TRBJ1-1	TGTGCCAGCAGTTTAAATTGGAGGAACACTGAAGCTTTCTTT	CASSLNWRNTEAFF
TRBV5-1	TRBD2	.	TRBJ2-3	TGCGCCAGCAGCAAGGGACTAGCGGGACCAACAGATACGCAGTATTTT	CASSKGLAGPTDTQYF
TRBV11-2	.	.	TRBJ2-5	TGTGCCAGCAGCTTAGATCGCTCCCGCCATTTAGTGGAGACCCAGTACTTC	CASSLDRSRHLVETQYF
TRBV7-9	TRBD1	few	TRBJ1-3	TGTGCCAGCAGCGTCCGGGACAGGGGTTTCTCTGGAAACACCATATATTTT	CASSVRDRGFSGNTIYF
TRBV29-1	.	.	TRBJ2-4	TGCAGCGTTGTAACAGGGTCTGCAGCCAAAAACATTCAGTACTTC	CSVVTGSAAKNIQYF
TRBV9	.	many	TRBJ2-7	TGTGCCAGCAGCGTAGAGGGTAGCGCCAACTACGAGCAGTACTTC	CASSVEGSANYEQYF
TRBV10-3	.	.	TRBJ2-1	TGTGCCATCAGTACGGGATGGAGGGCAGGCAATGAGCAGTTCTTC	CAISTGWRAGNEQFF
TRBV5-1	TRBD2	.	TRBJ2-5	TGCGCCAGCAGCTTGGAAGGGTTGAAAATGCGGGAGGGCCAGGAGACCCAGTACTTC	CASSLEGLKMREGQETQYF
TRBV14	.	.	TRBJ2-1	TGTGCCAGCAGCCAAGTATCGCGGCAGGGAAGGATGGGTGAGCAGTTCTTC	CASSQVSRQGRMGEQFF
TRBV28	.	.	TRBJ2-2	TGTGCCAGCAGTTTAGGACGGGAAGGGGACACCGGGGAGCTGTTTTTT	CASSLGREGDTGELFF
TRBV11-2	.	.	TRBJ2-5	TGTGCCAGCAGCTTAGGTCCGCTTCCCCAAGAGACCCAGTACTTC	CASSLGPLPQETQYF
TRBV28	.	.	TRBJ1-2	TGTGCCAGCAGATCCACGGGGGCTAGCTATGGCTACACCTTC	CASRSTGASYGYTF
TRBV18	.	.	TRBJ2-2	TGTGCCAGCTCACCTAGTGAGGGGCCCCCCGGGGAGCTGTTTTTT	CASSPSEGPPGELFF
TRBV27	.	.	TRBJ2-7	TGTGCCAGCAGTTCCCCCTCCGGGACCCAATACGAGCAGTACTTC	CASSSPSGTQYEQYF